This entry is about one T cell receptor (beta chain). Its antigen remains unknown. The record originates from a study of post-analysis software for immune sequencing data. About the study: Both relapsing-remitting and secondary progressive multiple sclerosis featured among the disease courses, as did progressive-relapsing multiple sclerosis.

Researchers reported that TCR beta cDNA libraries carried unique molecular identifiers. Researchers reported some 500,000 cDNA molecules coming from approximately 0.91 to 9.4 million T cells. TCRdb reprocessed the PCR reads via MiXCR and lists one record per CDR3 protein. The repertoire includes hundreds of thousands of distinct CDR3 sequences, approximately 59% of them detected once, and about 11% sits in the top ten. The CDR3 runs 14 residues. Trimming pared 0 bases from V and 4 bases from J, leaving 11 bases between. Germline CDR1 is SQVTM and CDR2 is ANQGSEA. Study-wide points: Patients carried several TRBV segments more frequently than controls did, and TRBV5-6, TRBV5-1 and TRBV20-1 were among them. The study found significantly lower normalized Chao1 diversity in multiple sclerosis patients than in controls.

The specimen was blood. This rearrangement joins TRBV29-1 to TRBJ2-3; tentative D call: TRBD2 (6 bases). The clonotype originates from a girl between 2 and 10 years old with multiple sclerosis. CDR3 nucleotides: TGCAGCGTTGAAGATCGGGGAGGAGCAGATACGCAGTATTTT. This codes for CSVEDRGGADTQYF.